One and the same sample provided the 13 T cell receptor beta chains below, sequenced in a study of shared clonotypes between healthy human individuals. Repertoires were generated with immunoSEQ multiplex PCR, while TCRdb's copy carries only in-frame clones and drops some. This table holds around 1.1 million clones, about 80% found once. The sequenced material came from memory CD4+ T cells from PBMCs. The subset: CD45RA-negative fraction. The receptors were gathered from a man aged 18 to 35 in good health. Some clones in this sample may be carry-over from other donors' samples.

The V call is TRBV7-2, the J call TRBJ2-2, with a possible D match to TRBD2 (6 bases). The CDR3 loop spans 15 amino acids. The germline V and J ends were trimmed by 2 bases and 5 bases, with 12 bases remaining between them. Per the germline V gene, CDR1 is SGHTA and CDR2 is FQGNSA. CDR3 sequence: CASSLYPGRTGELFF. CDR3 in DNA: TGTGCCAGCAGCTTATATCCTGGGAGGACCGGGGAGCTGTTTTTT.

This clone is a singleton in its sample. Sequence at one end of the junction differs from germline and may be a read error. In nucleotides, the CDR3 is TGTGCCATCAGTGAGCCACGGGGGGAACTCTCTGGGGCCAACGTCCCGACTTTC. Its translation is CAISEPRGELSGANVPTF. J is TRBJ2-6 and V is TRBV10-3; 7 nucleotides align to TRBD2. Germline V gene sequence: CDR1 ENHRY, CDR2 SYGVKD. The CDR3 extends over 18 amino acids.

The chain links TRBV11-2 to TRBJ1-2; 7 nucleotides align to TRBD1. V was pared by 5 bases and J by 2 bases, with 5 bases of the junction left unmatched. CDR3 length: 14 residues. Germline lookup yields CDR1 SGHAT and CDR2 FQNNGV. CDR3 in amino acids: CASSQSTGNYGYTF. Here the CDR3 DNA reads TGTGCCAGCAGCCAGTCGACAGGGAACTATGGCTACACCTTC.

The genes are TRBV7-8 and TRBJ2-7; 12 nucleotides line up with TRBD2. The trim removed 5 bases at V and 3 bases at J, leaving 2 bases unmatched. The CDR3 is 14 residues long. Germline CDR1 is SGHVS and CDR2 is FQNEAQ. In nucleotides, the CDR3 is TGTGCCAGCAGCGGACTAGCGGGGAGCTACGAGCAGTACTTC. Translating gives CASSGLAGSYEQYF.

On this clone: A read error may account for a junction end that differs from germline. The chain carries TRBV4-1 and TRBJ2-1; TRBD2 aligns across 7 bases. The CDR3 is 18 amino acids. Germline CDR1 reads MGHRA; CDR2 reads YSYEKL. The CDR3: CASSQDRKIGTTYSEQFF. In DNA, the CDR3 is TGCGCCAGCAGCCAAGATCGGAAAATTGGGACTACCTACAGTGAGCAGTTCTTC.

V usage is TRBV18 and J usage is TRBJ2-1, with 12 bases aligning to TRBD2. Germline CDR1 reads KGHSH; CDR2 reads LQKENI. The CDR3 has 18 amino acids. V shed 1 base and J 13 bases; nucleotides not matched to a gene: 17. As DNA, the CDR3 is TGTGCCAGCTCACCACAGACTAGCGGGAGTGCTCGGGGAATTGTCCAGTTCTTC. The encoded protein is CASSPQTSGSARGIVQFF.

The chain combines TRBV7-8 with TRBJ2-7, with D possibly being TRBD1 (5 bases). CDR3 length: 14 amino acids. Germline V lookup: CDR1 SGHVS, CDR2 FQNEAQ. Trimming stripped 4 bases from V and 6 bases from J, with 16 bases between. CDR3 coding DNA: TGTGCCAGCAGCTCCCGGGCCAATAGGGGCGAGCAGTACTTC. Its translation: CASSSRANRGEQYF. Supplemented by reference TRBV7-8 and TRBJ2-7, the full variable domain reads GAGVSQSPRYKVAKRGQDVALRCDPISGHVSLFWYQQALGQGPEFLTYFQNEAQLDKSGLPSDRFFAERPEGSVSTLKIQRTQQEDSAVYLCASSSRANRGEQYFGPGTRLTVT.

The V and J genes are TRBV4-2 and TRBJ2-3; D remains unclear. Trimming removed 2 bases at V and 5 bases at J, with 8 bases between. The CDR3 has 13 residues. Germline V gene lookup returns CDR1 LGHNA and CDR2 YNFKEQ. The CDR3 region is CASSQWKGDTQYF. The DNA for the CDR3 is TGTGCCAGCAGCCAATGGAAAGGAGATACGCAGTATTTT.

The chain has TRBV2 and TRBJ1-2; D not resolved. Germline V lookup: CDR1 SNHLY, CDR2 FYNNEI. The CDR3 consists of 14 residues. The germline V and J ends were trimmed by 7 bases and 4 bases, with 16 bases remaining between them. CDR3 in DNA: TGTGCCAGCAACGAGGACCCAGACCCCTATGGCTACACCTTC. It specifies CASNEDPDPYGYTF. The variable domain in full, completed from reference TRBV2 and TRBJ1-2, reads EPEVTQTPSHQVTQMGQEVILRCVPISNHLYFYWYRQILGQKVEFLVSFYNNEISEKSEIFDDQFSVERPDGSNFTLKIRSTKLEDSAMYFCASNEDPDPYGYTFGSGTRLTVV.

The chain combines TRBV28 with TRBJ2-5; D is undetermined. Per the germline V gene, CDR1 is MDHEN and CDR2 is SYDVKM. This CDR3 has 13 amino acids. V was pared by 7 bases and J by 0 bases, with 9 bases between. The CDR3 nucleotides read TGTGCCAGCAAGGTGGCGTACCAAGAGACCCAGTACTTC. It is translated as CASKVAYQETQYF.

The chain has TRBV28 and TRBJ1-1; 7 bases line up with TRBD1. The CDR3 is made up of 15 amino acids. V shed 4 bases and J 2 bases; nucleotides not matched to a gene: 7. Germline V gives CDR1 MDHEN, CDR2 SYDVKM. The CDR3 loop reads CASSSQGGLNTEAFF. The CDR3 DNA reads as TGTGCCAGCAGTTCCCAGGGGGGGCTTAACACTGAAGCTTTCTTT.

The chain recombines TRBV19 with TRBJ1-2, with a possible D match to TRBD1 (5 bases). The V gene's germline CDR1 is LNHDA and CDR2 SQIVND (reference sequence). This CDR3 spans 14 amino acids. Trimming stripped 4 bases from V and 8 bases from J, with 17 bases between. The CDR3 reads CASSKRGDSVGYTF. For the CDR3, the DNA is TGTGCCAGTAGTAAGCGGGGGGACTCGGTCGGCTACACCTTC.

The chain employs TRBV14 and TRBJ2-5; D is undetermined. V lost 4 bases and J 5 bases, leaving 11 bases between the germline ends. The germline gives CDR1 SGHDN, CDR2 FVKESK. The CDR3 is 13 residues long. Here the CDR3 DNA reads TGTGCCAGCAGCCGACAACGGCCGGAGACCCAGTACTTC. Protein product: CASSRQRPETQYF. The complete variable domain, with remaining parts taken from reference TRBV14 and TRBJ2-5, reads EAGVTQFPSHSVIEKGQTVTLRCDPISGHDNLYWYRRVMGKEIKFLLHFVKESKQDESGMPNNRFLAERTGGTYSTLKVQPAELEDSGVYFCASSRQRPETQYFGPGTRLLVL.